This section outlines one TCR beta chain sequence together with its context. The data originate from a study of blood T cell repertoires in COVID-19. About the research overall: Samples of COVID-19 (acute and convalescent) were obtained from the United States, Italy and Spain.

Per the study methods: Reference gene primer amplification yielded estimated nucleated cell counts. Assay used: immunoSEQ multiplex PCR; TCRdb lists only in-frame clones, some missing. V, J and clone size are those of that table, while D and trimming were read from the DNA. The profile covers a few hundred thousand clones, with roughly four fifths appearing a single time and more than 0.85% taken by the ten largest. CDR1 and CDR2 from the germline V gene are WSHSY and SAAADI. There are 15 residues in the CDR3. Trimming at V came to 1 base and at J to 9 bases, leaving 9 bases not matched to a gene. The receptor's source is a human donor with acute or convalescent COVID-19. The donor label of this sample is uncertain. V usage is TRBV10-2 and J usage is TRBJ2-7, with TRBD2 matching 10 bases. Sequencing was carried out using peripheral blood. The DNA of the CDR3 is TGCGCCAGCAGTGAGTTGATGGCTAGCGGGAGTAGGCAGTACTTC. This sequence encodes CASSELMASGSRQYF.